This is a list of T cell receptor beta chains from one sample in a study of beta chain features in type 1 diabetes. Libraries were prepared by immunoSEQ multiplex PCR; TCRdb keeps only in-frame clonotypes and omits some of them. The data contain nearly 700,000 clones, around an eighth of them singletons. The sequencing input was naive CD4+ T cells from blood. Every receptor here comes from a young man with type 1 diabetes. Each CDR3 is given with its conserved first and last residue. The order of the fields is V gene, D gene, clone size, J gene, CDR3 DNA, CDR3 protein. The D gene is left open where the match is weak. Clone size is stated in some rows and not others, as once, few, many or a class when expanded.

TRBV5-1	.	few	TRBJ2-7	TGCGCCAGCAGCTCGACAACGGGGAGGTCCTACGAGCAGTACTTC	CASSSTTGRSYEQYF
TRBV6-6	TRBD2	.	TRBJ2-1	TGTGCCAGCAGTGCGACCAGGACTAGCGGCCACAATGAGCAGTTCTTC	CASSATRTSGHNEQFF
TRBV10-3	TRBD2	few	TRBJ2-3	TGTGCCTCCCGACTAGCGGGGGGGCCGGATACGCAGTATTTT	CASRLAGGPDTQYF
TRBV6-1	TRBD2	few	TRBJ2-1	TGTGCCAGCAGTGAGGGACTAGCGGAGCCCTACAATGAGCAGTTCTTC	CASSEGLAEPYNEQFF
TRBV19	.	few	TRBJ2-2	TGTGCCAGTAGTATACTCACCGGCAGGCGGATGAACACCGGGGAGCTGTTTTTT	CASSILTGRRMNTGELFF
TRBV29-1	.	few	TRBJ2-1	TGCAGCGTAAGGACAGGGCTAGCGGTCGGTGAGCAGTTCTTC	CSVRTGLAVGEQFF
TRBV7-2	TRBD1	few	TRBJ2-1	TGTGCCAGCAGCGTTGACAGGGGGCCTCGGGAGCAGTTCTTC	CASSVDRGPREQFF
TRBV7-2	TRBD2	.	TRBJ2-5	TGTGCCAGCAGCTTATCGGGGGGGCCTGAGACCCAGTACTTC	CASSLSGGPETQYF
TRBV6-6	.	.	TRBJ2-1	TGTGCCAGCAGCCCTTCTAATTTGGGGGCTGGCAATGAGCAGTTCTTC	CASSPSNLGAGNEQFF
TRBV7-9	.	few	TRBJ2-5	TGTGCCAGCAGCCCCCTCTCGGATACAGAGACCCAGTACTTC	CASSPLSDTETQYF
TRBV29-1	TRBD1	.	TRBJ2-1	TGCAGCCCGTCCGGAGTGACAGGGGGGGATGAGCAGTTCTTC	CSPSGVTGGDEQFF
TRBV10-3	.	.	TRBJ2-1	TGTGCCATCAGTGACGGCGTTGGGCAGTTCTTC	CAISDGVGQFF
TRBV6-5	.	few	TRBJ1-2	TGTGCCAGCACGGGCCGCGGTTATGGCTACACCTTC	CASTGRGYGYTF
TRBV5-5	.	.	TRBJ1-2	TGTGCCAGCGGACCGCAACAGAGGGCCTACACCTTC	CASGPQQRAYTF
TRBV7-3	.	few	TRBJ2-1	TGTGCCAGCAGCACCCCGGGCCCCGGCAATGAGCAGTTCTTC	CASSTPGPGNEQFF
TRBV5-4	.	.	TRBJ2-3	TGTGCCAGCAGCTTTAGGGGGGCTACCACAGATACGCAGTATTTT	CASSFRGATTDTQYF
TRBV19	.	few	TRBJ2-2	TGTGCCAGTAGGTTTGGGTTGAACACCGGGGAGCTGTTTTTT	CASRFGLNTGELFF
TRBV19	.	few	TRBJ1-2	TGTGCCAGTAGTTCCCGGACAGACTATGGCTACACCTTC	CASSSRTDYGYTF
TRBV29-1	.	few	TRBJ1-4	TGCAGCGTTGAAGAAGCTGAAAGAAATGAAAAACTGTTTTTT	CSVEEAERNEKLFF
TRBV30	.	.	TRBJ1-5	TGTGCCTGGAGTGGGTCTAGCAATCAGCCCCAGCATTTT	CAWSGSSNQPQHF
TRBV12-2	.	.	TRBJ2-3	TGTGCAAGTCGCCGCCGGGACAGGGTCAGGGCAGATACGCAGTATTTT	CASRRRDRVRADTQYF
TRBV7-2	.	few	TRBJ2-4	TGTGCCAGCAGCCCAAGGGGGGGGCGAATAAACATTCAGTACTTC	CASSPRGGRINIQYF
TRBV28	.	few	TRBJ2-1	TGTGCCAGCAGTCCCTCCGGGAGTCTTTACAATGAGCAGTTCTTC	CASSPSGSLYNEQFF
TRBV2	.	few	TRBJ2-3	TGTGCCAGCAGGGAGAACACAGATACGCAGTATTTT	CASRENTDTQYF
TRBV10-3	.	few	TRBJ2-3	TGTGCCATCAGGACAGGAGGAGATACGCAGTATTTT	CAIRTGGDTQYF
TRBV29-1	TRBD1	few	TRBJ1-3	TGCAGCGTTGGGGAGGGACAGTTCTCCGGGTCTGGAAACACCATATATTTT	CSVGEGQFSGSGNTIYF
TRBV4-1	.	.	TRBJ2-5	TGCGCCAGCAGCCAAGATAGGGCAGCCCAGGGAGAGACCCAGTACTTC	CASSQDRAAQGETQYF
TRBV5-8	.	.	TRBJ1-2	TGTGCCAGCCCACGCCTCTATGGCTACACCTTC	CASPRLYGYTF
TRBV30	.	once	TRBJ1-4	TGTGCCTGGGCCCTGGACAGCTCGGAGGTGTTTTTT	CAWALDSSEVFF
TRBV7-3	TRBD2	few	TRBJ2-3	TGTGCCAGCAGCCAACTAGCGGGGGCAGCAGATACGCAGTATTTT	CASSQLAGAADTQYF
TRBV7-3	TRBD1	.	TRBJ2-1	TGTGCCAGCAGCCCTGGACAGGTTAACCATGAGCAGTTCTTC	CASSPGQVNHEQFF
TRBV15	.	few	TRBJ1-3	TGTGCCACCAGCAGAGATCGGGCAGGTCTGGATGGAAACACCATATATTTT	CATSRDRAGLDGNTIYF
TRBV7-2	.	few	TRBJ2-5	TGTGCCAGCTCCTCGGGGGAGACCCAGTACTTC	CASSSGETQYF
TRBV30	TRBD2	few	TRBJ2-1	TGTGCCTGGAGTAGAGGGAGGACTAGCGGCTACAATGAGCAGTTCTTC	CAWSRGRTSGYNEQFF
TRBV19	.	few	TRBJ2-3	TGTGCCAGTAGCGACAAGTCCTATGCAGATACGCAGTATTTT	CASSDKSYADTQYF
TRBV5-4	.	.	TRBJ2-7	TGTGCCAGCAGCTCTTCGGCCTACGAGCAGTACTTC	CASSSSAYEQYF
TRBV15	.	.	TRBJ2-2	TGTGCCACCAGCAGAGATCAAGGCACCGGGGAGCTGTTTTTT	CATSRDQGTGELFF
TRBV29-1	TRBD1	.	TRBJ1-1	TGCAGCGTTGAGGTGCAGGGGGCTTACGCTGAAGCTTTCTTT	CSVEVQGAYAEAFF
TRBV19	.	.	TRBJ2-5	TGTGCCAGTAGTTTCACTAGGGGGGAGACCCAGTACTTC	CASSFTRGETQYF
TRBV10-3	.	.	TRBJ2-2	TGTGCCATCGGAGCAGCGAACACCGGGGAGCTGTTTTTT	CAIGAANTGELFF
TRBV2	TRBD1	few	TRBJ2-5	TGTGCCAGCAGTGGACGACAGGGATTCTTCCAAGAGACCCAGTACTTC	CASSGRQGFFQETQYF
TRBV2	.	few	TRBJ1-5	TGTGCCAGCAGTTTAGCAGGGACGGCTGAGCCCCAGCATTTT	CASSLAGTAEPQHF
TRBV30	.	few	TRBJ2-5	TGTGCCTTCACCCGCGAAGAGACCCAGTACTTC	CAFTREETQYF
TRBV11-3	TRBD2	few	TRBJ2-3	TGTGCCAGCAGCTCTATTACTAGCGGGGGAGACGATACGCAGTATTTT	CASSSITSGGDDTQYF
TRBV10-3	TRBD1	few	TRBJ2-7	TGTGCCACCCACTTCGGACAGGGGCGATACGAGCAGTACTTC	CATHFGQGRYEQYF
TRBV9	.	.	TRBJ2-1	TGTGCCAGCAGCGTTTTCGAGAGATACAATGAGCAGTTCTTC	CASSVFERYNEQFF
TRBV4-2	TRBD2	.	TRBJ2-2	TGTGCCAGCGGCGTAGCGGGGGTAAACACCGGGGAGCTGTTTTTT	CASGVAGVNTGELFF
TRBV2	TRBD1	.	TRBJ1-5	TGTGCCAGCAGTGAAGGACAGGGTTTGGTCCAGCCCCAGCATTTT	CASSEGQGLVQPQHF
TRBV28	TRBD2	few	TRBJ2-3	TGTGCCAGCAGCTTCTTGCGGGGGGCTCCCCTAGATACGCAGTATTTT	CASSFLRGAPLDTQYF